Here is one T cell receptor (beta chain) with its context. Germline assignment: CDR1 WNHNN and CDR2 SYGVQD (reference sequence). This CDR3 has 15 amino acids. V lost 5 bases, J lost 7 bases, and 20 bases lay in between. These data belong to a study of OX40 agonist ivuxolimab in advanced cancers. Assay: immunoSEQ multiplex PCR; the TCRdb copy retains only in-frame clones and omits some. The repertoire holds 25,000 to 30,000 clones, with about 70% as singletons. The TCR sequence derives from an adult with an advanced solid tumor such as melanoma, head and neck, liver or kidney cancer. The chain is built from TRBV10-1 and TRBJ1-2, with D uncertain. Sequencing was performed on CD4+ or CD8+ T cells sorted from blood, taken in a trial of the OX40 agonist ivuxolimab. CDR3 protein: CASSSDWAWLFGYTF. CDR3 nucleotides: TGCGCCAGCAGTTCAGACTGGGCATGGCTTTTTGGCTACACCTTC.